This section outlines one TCR beta chain sequence together with its context. Repertoires were generated with immunoSEQ multiplex PCR, while TCRdb's copy carries only in-frame clones and drops some. This sample has about 100,000 clones; approximately 90% occur once, and the top ten carry roughly 2.1%. CDR1 is SGHRS, CDR2 YFSETQ, per germline. This CDR3 region has 14 residues. J gave up 7 bases and V 4 bases, and 5 bases lay outside the gene matches. This sample was included in a study of blood T cell repertoires in COVID-19. Sequenced sample: peripheral blood. The chain joins TRBV5-1 to TRBJ1-6; 7 bases match TRBD1. The TCR comes from a man over 45 with active COVID-19. This chain's CDR3 is CASSRDRVNSPLHF. CDR3 nucleotide sequence: TGCGCCAGCAGCCGAGACAGGGTAAATTCACCCCTCCACTTT.